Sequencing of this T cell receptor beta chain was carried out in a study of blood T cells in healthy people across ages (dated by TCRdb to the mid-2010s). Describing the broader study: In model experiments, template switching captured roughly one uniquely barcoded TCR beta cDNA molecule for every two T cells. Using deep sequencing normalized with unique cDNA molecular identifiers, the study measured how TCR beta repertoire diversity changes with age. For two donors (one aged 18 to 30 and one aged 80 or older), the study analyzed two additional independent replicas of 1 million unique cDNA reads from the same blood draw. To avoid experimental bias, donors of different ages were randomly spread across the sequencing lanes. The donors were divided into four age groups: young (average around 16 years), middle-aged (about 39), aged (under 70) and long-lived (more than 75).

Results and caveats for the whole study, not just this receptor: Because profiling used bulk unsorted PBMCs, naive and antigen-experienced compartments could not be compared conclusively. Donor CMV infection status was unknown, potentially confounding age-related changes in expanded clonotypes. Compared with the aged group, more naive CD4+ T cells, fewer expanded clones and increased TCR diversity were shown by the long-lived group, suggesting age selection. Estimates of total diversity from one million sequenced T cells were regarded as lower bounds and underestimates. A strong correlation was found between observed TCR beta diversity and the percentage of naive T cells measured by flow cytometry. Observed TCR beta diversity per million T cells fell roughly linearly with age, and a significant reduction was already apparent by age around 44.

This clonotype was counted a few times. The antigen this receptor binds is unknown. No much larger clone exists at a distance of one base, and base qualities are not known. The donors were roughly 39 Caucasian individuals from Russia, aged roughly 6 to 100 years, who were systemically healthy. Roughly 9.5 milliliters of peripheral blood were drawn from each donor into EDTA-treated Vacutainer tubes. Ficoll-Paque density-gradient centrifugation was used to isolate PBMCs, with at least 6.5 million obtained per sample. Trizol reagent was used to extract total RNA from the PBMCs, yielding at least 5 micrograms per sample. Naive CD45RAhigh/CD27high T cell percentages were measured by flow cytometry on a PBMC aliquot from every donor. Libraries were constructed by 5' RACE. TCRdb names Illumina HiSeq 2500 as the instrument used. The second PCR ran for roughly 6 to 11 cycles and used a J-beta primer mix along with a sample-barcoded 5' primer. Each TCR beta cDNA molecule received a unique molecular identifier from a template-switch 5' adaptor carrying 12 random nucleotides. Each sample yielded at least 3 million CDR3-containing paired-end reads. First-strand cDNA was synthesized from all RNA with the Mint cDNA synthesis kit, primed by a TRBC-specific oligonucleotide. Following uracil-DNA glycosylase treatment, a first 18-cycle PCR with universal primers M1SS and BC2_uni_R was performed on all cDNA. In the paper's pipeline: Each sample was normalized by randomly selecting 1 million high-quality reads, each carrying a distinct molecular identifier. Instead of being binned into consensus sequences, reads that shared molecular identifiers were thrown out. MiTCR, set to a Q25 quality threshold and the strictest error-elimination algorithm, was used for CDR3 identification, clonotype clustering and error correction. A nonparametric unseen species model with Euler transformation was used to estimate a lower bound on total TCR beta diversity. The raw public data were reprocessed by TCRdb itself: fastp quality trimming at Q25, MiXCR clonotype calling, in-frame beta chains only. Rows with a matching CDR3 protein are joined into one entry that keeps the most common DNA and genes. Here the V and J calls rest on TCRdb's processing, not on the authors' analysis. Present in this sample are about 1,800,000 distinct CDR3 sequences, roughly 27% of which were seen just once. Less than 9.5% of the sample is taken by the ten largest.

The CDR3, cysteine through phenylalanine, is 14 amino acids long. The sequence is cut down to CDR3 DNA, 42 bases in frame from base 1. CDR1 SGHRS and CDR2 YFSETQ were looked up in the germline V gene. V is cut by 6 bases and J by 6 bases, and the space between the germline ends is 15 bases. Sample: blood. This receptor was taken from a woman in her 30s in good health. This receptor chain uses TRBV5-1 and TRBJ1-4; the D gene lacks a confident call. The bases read TGCGCCAGCAAGCTGGGGATGGAGGATGAAAAACTGTTTTTT. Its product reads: CASKLGMEDEKLFF.